Listed below are T cell receptor beta chains from one sample, sequenced in a study of blood T cells in healthy people across ages. TCRdb redid the calling of the 5' RACE reads with MiXCR, one entry per CDR3 protein. The sample lists around 1,700,000 distinct CDR3 sequences, about 28% occurring once. The sample comprised blood. The receptors originated from a woman aged 25-40 years in good health. The CDR3 runs from the conserved cysteine through the conserved F or W. Size is omitted from some rows. Given values are once, few, many or a class for expanded clones.

V: TRBV5-5
J: TRBJ2-3
size: few
CDR3: CASSSIGPQPADTQYF

V: TRBV7-9
J: TRBJ2-7
size: -
CDR3: CATEGDFLSYEQYF

V: TRBV20-1
J: TRBJ2-7
size: few
CDR3: CSARGGQVAYEQYF

V: TRBV6-1
J: TRBJ1-2
size: few
CDR3: CASSERRGTNYGYTF

V: TRBV30
J: TRBJ2-1
size: -
CDR3: CAWSGGGSYNEQFF

V: TRBV20-1
J: TRBJ2-1
size: -
CDR3: CSAKAGVIDEQFF

V: TRBV6-5
J: TRBJ2-3
size: few
CDR3: CASSYSGYGETGDTQYF

V: TRBV5-1
J: TRBJ1-1
size: -
CDR3: CASRPEGGVTFF

V: TRBV10-3
J: TRBJ2-1
size: -
CDR3: CAISVGRVGNEQFF

V: TRBV20-1
J: TRBJ2-3
size: few
CDR3: CSAPRASGGSSTDTQYF

V: TRBV7-6
J: TRBJ2-3
size: -
CDR3: CASSFGTGGVPDTQYF

V: TRBV11-2
J: TRBJ1-1
size: -
CDR3: CASSFTGTGIAFF

V: TRBV29-1
J: TRBJ2-1
size: -
CDR3: CSAAGQVRLGYNEQFF

V: TRBV19
J: TRBJ2-3
size: -
CDR3: CASTGESSTDTQYF

V: TRBV29-1
J: TRBJ2-7
size: -
CDR3: CSVVPLSYSYEQYF

V: TRBV12-3/TRBV12-4
J: TRBJ2-1
size: -
CDR3: CATAGLNQVPEQFF

V: TRBV18
J: TRBJ2-1
size: many
CDR3: CASSPADNEQFF

V: TRBV19
J: TRBJ2-3
size: few
CDR3: CASRSRGGTDTQYF

V: TRBV6-2/TRBV6-3
J: TRBJ2-3
size: few
CDR3: CASSYSVLASSDTQYF

V: TRBV6-2/TRBV6-3
J: TRBJ2-1
size: many
CDR3: CASSYSTRGWQFF

V: TRBV20-1
J: TRBJ2-6
size: few
CDR3: CSGSSGANVLTF

V: TRBV6-5
J: TRBJ1-1
size: few
CDR3: CASSYFRKGDTEAFF

V: TRBV6-5
J: TRBJ2-7
size: few
CDR3: CASRNTRNEQYF

V: TRBV29-1
J: TRBJ2-7
size: many
CDR3: CSVEDRVSYEQYF

V: TRBV5-1
J: TRBJ2-5
size: few
CDR3: CASSADRGLQETQYF

V: TRBV5-1
J: TRBJ2-7
size: few
CDR3: CASSSRGAGCPEQYF

V: TRBV15
J: TRBJ2-5
size: -
CDR3: CATAPDRETQYF

V: TRBV15
J: -
size: -
CDR3: CATSRGPVQETQFF

V: TRBV25-1
J: TRBJ1-2
size: -
CDR3: CASSDGQSYGYTF

V: TRBV28
J: TRBJ2-7
size: many
CDR3: CASSLASQGYYEQYF

V: TRBV11-2
J: TRBJ2-7
size: few
CDR3: CASSPYRDEQYF

V: TRBV5-1
J: TRBJ2-5
size: few
CDR3: CASSLGVGAVSETQYF

V: TRBV7-3
J: TRBJ2-3
size: many
CDR3: CASSRTGPTDTQYF

V: TRBV11-2
J: TRBJ2-7
size: few
CDR3: CASSLIAGAYEQYF